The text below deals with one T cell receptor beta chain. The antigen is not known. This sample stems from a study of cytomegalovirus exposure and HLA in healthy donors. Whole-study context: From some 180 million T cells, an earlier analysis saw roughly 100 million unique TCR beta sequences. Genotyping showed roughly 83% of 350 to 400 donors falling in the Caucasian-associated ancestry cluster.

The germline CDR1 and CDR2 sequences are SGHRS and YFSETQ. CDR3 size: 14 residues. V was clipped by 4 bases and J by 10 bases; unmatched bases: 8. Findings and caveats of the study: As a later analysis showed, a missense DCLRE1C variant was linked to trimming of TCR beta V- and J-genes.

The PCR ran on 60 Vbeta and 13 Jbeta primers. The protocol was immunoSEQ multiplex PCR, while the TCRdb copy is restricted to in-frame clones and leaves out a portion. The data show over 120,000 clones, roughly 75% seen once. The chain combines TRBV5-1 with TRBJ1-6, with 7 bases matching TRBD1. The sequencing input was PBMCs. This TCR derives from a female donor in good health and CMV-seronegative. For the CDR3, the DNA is TGCGCCAGCAGCATAGACAGGGTGGGATCACCCCTCCACTTT. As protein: CASSIDRVGSPLHF.